The rows below give T cell receptor beta chains drawn from one sample of a study of blood T cell dynamics during melanoma immunotherapy. The repertoire was sequenced with immunoSEQ multiplex PCR; TCRdb's copy has only in-frame clones and lacks some. The sample includes some 13,000 clones, about 90% of them seen just once. Sample: effector memory CD8+ T cells from blood, taken from a patient treated with checkpoint blockade. Source of these receptors: a human donor with melanoma. Both conserved end residues are part of each CDR3. Fields, in order: CDR3 length, V gene, clone size, D gene, J gene, CDR3 protein, CDR3 DNA. The D gene is left open where the match is weak. Where a row states a size, it is once, few, many or the class of an expanded clone; other rows omit it.

len: 11
v_gene: TRBV7-9
abundance: few
d_gene: TRBD1
j_gene: TRBJ1-3
CDR3aa: CASSSLGQTGF
CDR3nt: TGTGCCAGCAGCTCGTTGGGACAGACTGGTTTT

len: 15
v_gene: TRBV28
abundance: .
d_gene: .
j_gene: TRBJ2-3
CDR3aa: CASSFQGRRTDTQYF
CDR3nt: TGTGCCAGCAGTTTTCAGGGAAGAAGGACAGATACGCAGTATTTT

len: 13
v_gene: TRBV2
abundance: .
d_gene: .
j_gene: TRBJ1-5
CDR3aa: CASNQGGNQPQHF
CDR3nt: TGTGCCAGCAACCAGGGTGGCAATCAGCCCCAGCATTTT

len: 10
v_gene: TRBV6-1
abundance: .
d_gene: .
j_gene: TRBJ2-1
CDR3aa: CASSYNEQFF
CDR3nt: TGTGCCAGCAGTTACAATGAGCAGTTCTTC

len: 15
v_gene: TRBV28
abundance: once
d_gene: TRBD1
j_gene: TRBJ1-4
CDR3aa: CASSFFRTGVEKLFF
CDR3nt: TGTGCCAGCAGTTTTTTCCGGACAGGGGTTGAAAAACTGTTTTTT

len: 15
v_gene: TRBV27
abundance: .
d_gene: .
j_gene: TRBJ2-3
CDR3aa: CASSPSQGGTDTQYF
CDR3nt: TGTGCCAGCAGTCCCAGCCAGGGTGGCACAGATACGCAGTATTTT

len: 12
v_gene: TRBV5-1
abundance: .
d_gene: .
j_gene: TRBJ2-7
CDR3aa: CASRVQPGEQYF
CDR3nt: TGCGCCAGCAGGGTCCAGCCTGGCGAGCAGTACTTC

len: 14
v_gene: TRBV6-6
abundance: .
d_gene: .
j_gene: TRBJ2-7
CDR3aa: CASSSRSGDYEQYF
CDR3nt: TGTGCCAGCAGTTCCCGCTCAGGGGACTACGAGCAGTACTTC

len: 16
v_gene: TRBV28
abundance: .
d_gene: .
j_gene: TRBJ1-1
CDR3aa: CASSLSRKQMNTEAFF
CDR3nt: TGTGCCAGCAGTTTATCCAGGAAACAGATGAACACTGAAGCTTTCTTT

len: 15
v_gene: TRBV27
abundance: .
d_gene: .
j_gene: TRBJ2-7
CDR3aa: CASSFFGGSSYEQYF
CDR3nt: TGTGCCAGCAGTTTTTTCGGGGGTAGCTCCTACGAGCAGTACTTC

len: 14
v_gene: TRBV29-1
abundance: .
d_gene: .
j_gene: TRBJ2-1
CDR3aa: CSVDLGLGYNEQFF
CDR3nt: TGCAGCGTTGACCTGGGACTGGGCTACAATGAGCAGTTCTTC

len: 17
v_gene: TRBV5-1
abundance: .
d_gene: TRBD2
j_gene: TRBJ2-3
CDR3aa: CASSLLRRERSTDTQYF
CDR3nt: TGCGCCAGCAGCTTGTTGAGGCGGGAGCGATCCACAGATACGCAGTATTTT

len: 14
v_gene: TRBV9
abundance: .
d_gene: TRBD1
j_gene: TRBJ2-1
CDR3aa: CASSGSGQGYEQFF
CDR3nt: TGTGCCAGCAGCGGATCGGGACAGGGGTATGAGCAGTTCTTC

len: 15
v_gene: TRBV12-5
abundance: .
d_gene: .
j_gene: TRBJ2-1
CDR3aa: CASSGPEADYNEQFF
CDR3nt: TGTGCTAGTTCCGGCCCGGAGGCCGACTACAATGAGCAGTTCTTC

len: 16
v_gene: TRBV7-9
abundance: .
d_gene: TRBD1
j_gene: TRBJ1-3
CDR3aa: CASSLPYGTGYGTIYF
CDR3nt: TGTGCCAGCAGCTTACCATACGGGACAGGATACGGCACCATATATTTT

len: 12
v_gene: TRBV4-1
abundance: .
d_gene: .
j_gene: TRBJ1-4
CDR3aa: CASSQDGEKLFF
CDR3nt: TGCGCCAGCAGCCAAGATGGGGAAAAACTGTTTTTT

len: 16
v_gene: TRBV7-7
abundance: once
d_gene: .
j_gene: TRBJ1-4
CDR3aa: CASSFGTSGTNEKLFF
CDR3nt: TGTGCCAGCAGCTTCGGGACGTCCGGAACCAATGAAAAACTGTTTTTT

len: 14
v_gene: TRBV7-9
abundance: .
d_gene: .
j_gene: TRBJ1-2
CDR3aa: CASSAVGVGYGYTF
CDR3nt: TGTGCCAGCAGCGCCGTGGGGGTGGGGTATGGCTACACCTTC

len: 13
v_gene: TRBV19
abundance: .
d_gene: .
j_gene: TRBJ2-7
CDR3aa: CASSPSPGYEQYF
CDR3nt: TGTGCCAGTAGTCCCTCCCCGGGCTACGAGCAGTACTTC

len: 15
v_gene: TRBV4-2
abundance: .
d_gene: TRBD2
j_gene: TRBJ2-4
CDR3aa: CASSQAIAGGNIQYF
CDR3nt: TGTGCCAGCAGCCAAGCAATAGCGGGTGGAAACATTCAGTACTTC

len: 11
v_gene: TRBV7-9
abundance: few
d_gene: .
j_gene: TRBJ2-7
CDR3aa: CASSPYNEQYF
CDR3nt: TGTGCCAGCAGCCCTTACAACGAGCAGTACTTC

len: 12
v_gene: TRBV28
abundance: .
d_gene: .
j_gene: TRBJ2-2
CDR3aa: CASSFGPGELFF
CDR3nt: TGTGCCAGCAGTTTTGGGCCCGGGGAGCTGTTTTTT

len: 16
v_gene: TRBV28
abundance: .
d_gene: TRBD2
j_gene: TRBJ2-7
CDR3aa: CASSHREAGAGYEQYF
CDR3nt: TGTGCCAGCAGTCATCGGGAAGCGGGAGCGGGGTACGAGCAGTACTTC

len: 15
v_gene: TRBV4-3
abundance: once
d_gene: TRBD1
j_gene: TRBJ2-1
CDR3aa: CASSQDREGFNEQFF
CDR3nt: TGCGCCAGCAGCCAGGACAGGGAAGGGTTCAATGAGCAGTTCTTC

len: 13
v_gene: TRBV10-3
abundance: .
d_gene: .
j_gene: TRBJ2-1
CDR3aa: CAISERTRYEQFF
CDR3nt: TGTGCCATCAGTGAGCGGACTCGGTATGAGCAGTTCTTC